This TCR beta chain was sequenced in a study of T-cell memory formation after mild COVID-19. TCRdb recomputed calls from the 5' RACE reads with MiXCR, one row per CDR3 protein. This table has fewer than 700,000 distinct CDR3 sequences, 20% to 25% appearing once. The sequenced sample consisted of PBMCs or a T cell subset sorted from them (not recorded which). The clonotype comes from an adult woman who had mild COVID-19 (a few samples of this study predate the infection). Cell type and time point are not known.

CDR3: CASRTSGTETQYF. The DNA for the CDR3 is TGTGCCAGTAGGACTAGCGGGACAGAGACCCAGTACTTC. The chain is built from TRBV19 and TRBJ2-5; TRBD2 matches 11 bases. J was trimmed by 4 bases and V by 6 bases; bases with no gene match: 1. This CDR3 region has 13 residues. Germline CDR1 LNHDA, CDR2 SQIVND (reference sequence).